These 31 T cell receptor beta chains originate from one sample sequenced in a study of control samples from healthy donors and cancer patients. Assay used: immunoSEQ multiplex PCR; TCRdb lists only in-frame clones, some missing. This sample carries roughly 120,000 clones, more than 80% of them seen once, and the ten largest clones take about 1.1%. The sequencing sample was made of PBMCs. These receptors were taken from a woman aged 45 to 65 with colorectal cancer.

CDR3 residues: CASSCCGPPTQYF. For the CDR3, the DNA is TGTGCCAGCAGTTGCTGCGGGCCCCCGACCCAGTACTTC. The V call is TRBV12-3 or TRBV12-4, the J call TRBJ2-5; tentative D call: TRBD2 (5 bases). Trimming left V 4 bases short and J 7 bases short, with 13 bases between. The CDR3 contains 13 residues.

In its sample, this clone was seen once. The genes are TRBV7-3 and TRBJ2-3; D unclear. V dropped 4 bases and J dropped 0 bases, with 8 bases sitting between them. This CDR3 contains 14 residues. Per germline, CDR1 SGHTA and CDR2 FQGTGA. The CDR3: CASSSKISTDTQYF. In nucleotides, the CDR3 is TGTGCCAGCAGCTCGAAAATTAGCACAGATACGCAGTATTTT.

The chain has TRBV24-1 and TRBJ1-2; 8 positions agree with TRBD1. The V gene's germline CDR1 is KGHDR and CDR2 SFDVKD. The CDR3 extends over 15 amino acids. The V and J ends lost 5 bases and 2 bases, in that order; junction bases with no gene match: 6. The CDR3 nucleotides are TGTGCCACCAGTGGGTACAGGGGGGACAACTATGGCTACACCTTC. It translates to CATSGYRGDNYGYTF.

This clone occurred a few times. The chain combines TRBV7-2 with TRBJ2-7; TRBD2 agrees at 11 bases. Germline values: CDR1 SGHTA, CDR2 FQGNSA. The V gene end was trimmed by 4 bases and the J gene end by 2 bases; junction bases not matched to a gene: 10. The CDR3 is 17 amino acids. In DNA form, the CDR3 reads TGTGCCAGCAGCTGGGCTAGCGGGGGGTCCCGGCCCTACGAGCAGTACTTC. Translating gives CASSWASGGSRPYEQYF.

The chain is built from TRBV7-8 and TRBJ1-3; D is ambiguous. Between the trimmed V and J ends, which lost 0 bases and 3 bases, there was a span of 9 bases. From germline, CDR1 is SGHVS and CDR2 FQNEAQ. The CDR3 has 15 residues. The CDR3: CASSLAAAGGNTIYF. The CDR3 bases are TGTGCCAGCAGCTTAGCGGCGGCCGGTGGAAACACCATATATTTT.

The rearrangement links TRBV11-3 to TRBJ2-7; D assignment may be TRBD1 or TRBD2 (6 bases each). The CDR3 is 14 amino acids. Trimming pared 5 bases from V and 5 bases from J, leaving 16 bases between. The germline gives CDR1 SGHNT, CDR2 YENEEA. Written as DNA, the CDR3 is TGTGCCAGCAGCCCCGGAGGGGGGCGCCACGAGCAGTACTTC. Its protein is CASSPGGGRHEQYF.

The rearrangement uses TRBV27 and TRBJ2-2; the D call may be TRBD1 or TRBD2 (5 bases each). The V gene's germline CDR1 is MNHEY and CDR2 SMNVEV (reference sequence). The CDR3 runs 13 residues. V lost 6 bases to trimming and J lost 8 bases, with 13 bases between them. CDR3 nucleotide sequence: TGTGCCAGCAGGAGGGGTCGGTCAGGGGAGCTGTTTTTT. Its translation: CASRRGRSGELFF.

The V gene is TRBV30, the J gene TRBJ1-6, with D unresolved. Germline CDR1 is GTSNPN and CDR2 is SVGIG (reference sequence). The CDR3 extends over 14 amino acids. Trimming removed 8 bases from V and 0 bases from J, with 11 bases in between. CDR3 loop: CAGGRSSYNSPLHF. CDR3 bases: TGTGCCGGCGGCAGGAGCTCCTATAATTCACCCCTCCACTTT.

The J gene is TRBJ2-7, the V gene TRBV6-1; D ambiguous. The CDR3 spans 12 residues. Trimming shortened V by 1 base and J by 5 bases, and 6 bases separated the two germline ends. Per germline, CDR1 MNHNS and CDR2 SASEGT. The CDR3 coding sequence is TGTGCCAGCAGTGAAGTTGGAGACGAGCAGTACTTC. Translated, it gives CASSEVGDEQYF.

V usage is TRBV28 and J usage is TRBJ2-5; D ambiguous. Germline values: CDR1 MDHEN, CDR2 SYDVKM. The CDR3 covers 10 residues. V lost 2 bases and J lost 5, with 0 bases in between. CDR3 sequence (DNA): TGTGCCAGCAGTTTAGAGACCCAGTACTTC. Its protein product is CASSLETQYF. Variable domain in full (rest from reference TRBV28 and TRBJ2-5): DVKVTQSSRYLVKRTGEKVFLECVQDMDHENMFWYRQDPGLGLRLIYFSYDVKMKEKGDIPEGYSVSREKKERFSLILESASTNQTSMYLCASSLETQYFGPGTRLLVL.

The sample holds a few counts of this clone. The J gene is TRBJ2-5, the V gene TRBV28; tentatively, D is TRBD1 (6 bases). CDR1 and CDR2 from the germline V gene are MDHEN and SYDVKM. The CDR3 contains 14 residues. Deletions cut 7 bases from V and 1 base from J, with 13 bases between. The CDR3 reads CASTPGGIQETQYF. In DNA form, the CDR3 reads TGTGCCAGCACTCCTGGGGGCATCCAAGAGACCCAGTACTTC. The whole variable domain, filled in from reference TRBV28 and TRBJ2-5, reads DVKVTQSSRYLVKRTGEKVFLECVQDMDHENMFWYRQDPGLGLRLIYFSYDVKMKEKGDIPEGYSVSREKKERFSLILESASTNQTSMYLCASTPGGIQETQYFGPGTRLLVL.

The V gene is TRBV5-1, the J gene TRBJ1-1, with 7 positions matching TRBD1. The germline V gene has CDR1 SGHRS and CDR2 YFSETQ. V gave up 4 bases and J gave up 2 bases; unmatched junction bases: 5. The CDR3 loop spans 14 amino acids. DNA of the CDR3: TGCGCCAGCAGCCTCAGACAGGGAAACACTGAAGCTTTCTTT. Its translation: CASSLRQGNTEAFF.

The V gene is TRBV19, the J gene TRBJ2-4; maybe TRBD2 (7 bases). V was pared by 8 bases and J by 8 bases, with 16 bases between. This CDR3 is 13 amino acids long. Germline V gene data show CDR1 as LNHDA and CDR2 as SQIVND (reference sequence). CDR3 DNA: TGTGCCAGTGCTACTCGGGGGGCGGACATTCAGTACTTC. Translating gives CASATRGADIQYF.

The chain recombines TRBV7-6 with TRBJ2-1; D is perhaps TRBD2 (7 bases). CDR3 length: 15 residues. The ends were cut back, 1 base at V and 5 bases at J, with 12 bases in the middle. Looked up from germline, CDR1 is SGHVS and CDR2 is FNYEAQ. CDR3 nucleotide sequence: TGTGCCAGCAGCTTAGAGGGGGGGGTGAACAATGAGCAGTTCTTC. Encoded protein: CASSLEGGVNNEQFF.

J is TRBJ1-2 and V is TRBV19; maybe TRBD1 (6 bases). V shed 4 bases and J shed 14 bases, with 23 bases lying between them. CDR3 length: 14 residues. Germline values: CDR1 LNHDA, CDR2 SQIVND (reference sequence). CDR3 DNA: TGTGCCAGTAGTACGACAGGCGCGATGGCCCTTGGAACCTTC. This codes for CASSTTGAMALGTF.

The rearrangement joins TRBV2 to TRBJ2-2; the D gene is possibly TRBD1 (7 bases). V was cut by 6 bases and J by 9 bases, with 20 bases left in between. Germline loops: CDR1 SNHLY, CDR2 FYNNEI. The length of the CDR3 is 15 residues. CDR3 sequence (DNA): TGTGCCAGCAGGCCCACAGGGGAGGATACCCGGGAGCTGTTTTTT. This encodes CASRPTGEDTRELFF.

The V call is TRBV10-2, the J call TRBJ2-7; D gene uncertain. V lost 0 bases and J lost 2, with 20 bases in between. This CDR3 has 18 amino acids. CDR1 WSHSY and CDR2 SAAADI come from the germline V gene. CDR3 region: CASSESPLWSRETYEQYF. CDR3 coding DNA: TGCGCCAGCAGTGAGTCCCCCCTATGGTCTAGGGAAACCTACGAGCAGTACTTC.

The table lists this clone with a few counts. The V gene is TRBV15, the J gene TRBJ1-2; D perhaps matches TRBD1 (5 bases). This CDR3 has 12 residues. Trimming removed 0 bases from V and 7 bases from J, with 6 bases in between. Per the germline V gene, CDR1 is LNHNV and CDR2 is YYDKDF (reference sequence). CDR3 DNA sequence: TGTGCCACCAGCAGAGATCAGGGTGGCTACACCTTC. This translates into CATSRDQGGYTF.

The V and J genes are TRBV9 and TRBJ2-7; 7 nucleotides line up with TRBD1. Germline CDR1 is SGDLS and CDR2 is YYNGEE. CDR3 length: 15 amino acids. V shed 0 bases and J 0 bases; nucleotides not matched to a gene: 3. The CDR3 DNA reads TGTGCCAGCAGCGTAGAGGGGGACAGCTCCTACGAGCAGTACTTC. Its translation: CASSVEGDSSYEQYF. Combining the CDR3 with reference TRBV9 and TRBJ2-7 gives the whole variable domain DSGVTQTPKHLITATGQRVTLRCSPRSGDLSVYWYQQSLDQGLQFLIQYYNGEERAKGNILERFSAQQFPDLHSELNLSSLELGDSALYFCASSVEGDSSYEQYFGPGTRLTVT.

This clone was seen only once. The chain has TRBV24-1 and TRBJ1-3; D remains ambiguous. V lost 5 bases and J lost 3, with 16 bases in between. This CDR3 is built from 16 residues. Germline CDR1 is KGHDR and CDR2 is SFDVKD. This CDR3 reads CATSGPESGVGNTIYF. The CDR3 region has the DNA TGTGCCACCAGTGGACCCGAGTCCGGGGTTGGAAACACCATATATTTT.

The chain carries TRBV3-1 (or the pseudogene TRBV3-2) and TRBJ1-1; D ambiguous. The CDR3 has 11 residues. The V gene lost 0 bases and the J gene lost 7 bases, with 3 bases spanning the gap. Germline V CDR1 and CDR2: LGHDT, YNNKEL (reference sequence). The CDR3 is CASSQENEAFF. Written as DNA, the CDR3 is TGTGCCAGCAGCCAAGAGAATGAAGCTTTCTTT.

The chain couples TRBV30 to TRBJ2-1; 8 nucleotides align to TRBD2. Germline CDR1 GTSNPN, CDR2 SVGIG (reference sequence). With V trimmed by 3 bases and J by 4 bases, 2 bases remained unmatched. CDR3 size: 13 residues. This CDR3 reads CAWSGGVYNEQFF. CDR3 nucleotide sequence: TGTGCCTGGAGCGGGGGGGTATACAATGAGCAGTTCTTC.

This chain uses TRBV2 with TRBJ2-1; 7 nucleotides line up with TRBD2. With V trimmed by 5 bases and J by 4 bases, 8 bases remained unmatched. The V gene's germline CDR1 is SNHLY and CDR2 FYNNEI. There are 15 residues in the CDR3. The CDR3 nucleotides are TGTGCCAGCAGTCTAGCGGCATACCAATACAATGAGCAGTTCTTC. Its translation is CASSLAAYQYNEQFF. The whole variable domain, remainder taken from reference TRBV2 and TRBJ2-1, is EPEVTQTPSHQVTQMGQEVILRCVPISNHLYFYWYRQILGQKVEFLVSFYNNEISEKSEIFDDQFSVERPDGSNFTLKIRSTKLEDSAMYFCASSLAAYQYNEQFFGPGTRLTVL.

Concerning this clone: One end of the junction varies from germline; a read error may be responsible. CDR3 sequence: CTSSRPGLGTEAFF. CDR3 in DNA: TGTACCAGCAGTAGACCGGGACTGGGCACTGAAGCTTTCTTT. The J gene is TRBJ1-1, the V gene TRBV28; D might be TRBD1 (5 bases). Germline CDR1 and CDR2: MDHEN and SYDVKM. The CDR3 contains 14 residues. Together with reference TRBV28 and TRBJ1-1, the CDR3 gives the full variable domain: DVKVTQSSRYLVKRTGEKVFLECVQDMDHENMFWYRQDPGLGLRLIYFSYDVKMKEKGDIPEGYSVSREKKERFSLILESASTNQTSMYLCTSSRPGLGTEAFFGQGTRLTVV.

CDR3 residues: CASSLDGGYAFF. CDR3 nucleotides: TGCGCCAGCAGCTTGGACGGGGGGTACGCTTTCTTT. The chain recombines TRBV5-1 with TRBJ1-1; a possible D gene is TRBD1 (5 bases). Trimming took off 0 bases at V and 11 bases at J, with 11 bases between the two ends. Looked up from germline, CDR1 is SGHRS and CDR2 is YFSETQ. The CDR3 loop spans 12 amino acids.

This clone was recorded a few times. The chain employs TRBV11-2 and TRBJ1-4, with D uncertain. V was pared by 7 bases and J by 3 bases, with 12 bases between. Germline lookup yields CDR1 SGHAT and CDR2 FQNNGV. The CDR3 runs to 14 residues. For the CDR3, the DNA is TGTGCCAGCACCTTGGTTGAACCTAATGAAAAACTGTTTTTT. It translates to CASTLVEPNEKLFF.

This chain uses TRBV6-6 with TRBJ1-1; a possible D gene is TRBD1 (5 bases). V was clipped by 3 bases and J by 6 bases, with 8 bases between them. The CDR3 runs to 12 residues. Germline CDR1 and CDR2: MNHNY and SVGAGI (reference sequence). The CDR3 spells CASSYVGAEAFF. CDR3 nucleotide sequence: TGTGCCAGCAGTTATGTGGGGGCTGAAGCTTTCTTT.

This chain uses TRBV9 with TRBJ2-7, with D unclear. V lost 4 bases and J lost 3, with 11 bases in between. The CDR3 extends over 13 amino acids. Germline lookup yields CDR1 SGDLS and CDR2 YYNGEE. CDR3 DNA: TGTGCCAGCAGCCCCCAGGATTACTACGAGCAGTACTTC. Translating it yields CASSPQDYYEQYF. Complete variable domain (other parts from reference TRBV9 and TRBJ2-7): DSGVTQTPKHLITATGQRVTLRCSPRSGDLSVYWYQQSLDQGLQFLIQYYNGEERAKGNILERFSAQQFPDLHSELNLSSLELGDSALYFCASSPQDYYEQYFGPGTRLTVT.

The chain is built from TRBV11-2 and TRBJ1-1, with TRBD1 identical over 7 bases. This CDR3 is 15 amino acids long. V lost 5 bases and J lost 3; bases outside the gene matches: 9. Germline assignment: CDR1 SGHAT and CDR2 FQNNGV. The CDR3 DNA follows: TGTGCCAGCAGCGGAAGGGACAGTTTGGACACTGAAGCTTTCTTT. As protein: CASSGRDSLDTEAFF.

The CDR3 DNA is TGTGCCAGCAGCCGATATGAGCAGACCTACGAGCAGTACTTC. It specifies CASSRYEQTYEQYF. The chain joins TRBV11-2 to TRBJ2-7; no firm D call. V was shortened by 5 bases and J by 2 bases, with 13 bases between the two germline ends. This CDR3 is 14 amino acids long. From germline, CDR1 is SGHAT and CDR2 FQNNGV.

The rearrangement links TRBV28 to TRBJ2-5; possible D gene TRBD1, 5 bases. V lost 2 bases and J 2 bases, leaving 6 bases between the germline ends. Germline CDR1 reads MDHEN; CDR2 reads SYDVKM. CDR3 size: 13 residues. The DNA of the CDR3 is TGTGCCAGCAGTTTAAGGACACAAGAGACCCAGTACTTC. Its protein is CASSLRTQETQYF. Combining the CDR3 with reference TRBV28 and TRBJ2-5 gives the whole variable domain DVKVTQSSRYLVKRTGEKVFLECVQDMDHENMFWYRQDPGLGLRLIYFSYDVKMKEKGDIPEGYSVSREKKERFSLILESASTNQTSMYLCASSLRTQETQYFGPGTRLLVL.